This T cell receptor (beta chain) was recovered during a study of blood T cell repertoires in COVID-19. Study-wide context: Specimens from acute and convalescent COVID-19 originated in the United States, Italy and Spain.

The table lists this clone with many counts. The table came from immunoSEQ multiplex PCR; TCRdb's copy has only in-frame clones and leaves some out. This table holds 200,000 to 300,000 clones, 85% to 90% found once. The CDR3 runs 17 residues. Germline CDR1 LGHDT, CDR2 YNNKEL (reference sequence). With V trimmed by 4 bases and J by 1 base, 7 bases remained unmatched. The material sequenced was peripheral blood. This rearrangement joins TRBV3-1 (or the pseudogene TRBV3-2) to TRBJ2-6, with 7 nucleotides matching TRBD2. The source is a middle-aged woman who had recovered from COVID-19. CDR3 sequence (DNA): TGTGCCAGCAGCCCTGGGGAGGGGCCATCTGGGGCCAACGTCCTGACTTTC. Residues: CASSPGEGPSGANVLTF.